A single sample is the source of the 25 T cell receptor beta chains below, sequenced in a study of shared clonotypes between healthy human individuals. TCRdb's table, derived via immunoSEQ multiplex PCR, lists solely in-frame clones and lacks some. This sample has approximately 720,000 clones, with 55% to 75% found just once. The sequencing input was memory CD4+ T cells sorted from blood. As to subset: CD45RA-negative fraction. These receptor sequences come from a woman in her 30s in good health.

The rearrangement uses TRBV5-4 and TRBJ2-4; D remains unclear. The germline V gene has CDR1 SGHNT and CDR2 YYREEE (reference sequence). Between the trimmed V and J ends, which lost 1 base and 0 bases, there was a span of 8 bases. This CDR3 is 15 amino acids long. Here the CDR3 reads CASSLWQLAKNIQYF. Written as DNA, the CDR3 is TGTGCCAGCAGCTTGTGGCAGCTAGCCAAAAACATTCAGTACTTC.

V usage is TRBV7-9 and J usage is TRBJ2-7; no clear D gene. The CDR3 spans 14 residues. Germline CDR1 is SEHNR and CDR2 is FQNEAQ (reference sequence). V was clipped by 4 bases and J by 2 bases, with 12 bases between them. DNA of the CDR3: TGTGCCAGCAGCTCAATACGTGGGACCTACGAGCAGTACTTC. Translated, it gives CASSSIRGTYEQYF.

A remark on this clone: This sample also contains other DNA sequences that code for the same CDR3. The chain is built from TRBV28 and TRBJ2-7; 11 bases align to TRBD2. The CDR3 has 15 residues. Germline CDR1 is MDHEN and CDR2 is SYDVKM. The V gene end was trimmed by 5 bases and the J gene end by 1 base; junction bases not matched to a gene: 4. The CDR3 DNA follows: TGTGCCAGCAGTCGTGGGACTAGCGGATCCTACGAGCAGTACTTC. Translation: CASSRGTSGSYEQYF.

The DNA of the CDR3 is TGTGCCAGCAGTGCTGGGGGCGCCTACGAGCAGTACTTC. Translation: CASSAGGAYEQYF. The gene calls are TRBV2 and TRBJ2-7; TRBD1 might be the D (6 bases). The CDR3 totals 13 residues. V was trimmed by 4 bases and J by 2 bases, leaving 9 bases between them. The V gene's germline CDR1 is SNHLY and CDR2 FYNNEI.

The chain has TRBV11-2 and TRBJ2-2; D not certain. The germline V and J ends were trimmed by 3 bases and 1 base, with 6 bases remaining between them. CDR1 is SGHAT, CDR2 FQNNGV, per germline. This CDR3 comprises 14 residues. In DNA form, the CDR3 reads TGTGCCAGCAGCTTTTCCCTGAACACCGGGGAGCTGTTTTTT. Translation: CASSFSLNTGELFF.

Details on this clone: This same CDR3 is encoded by further DNA sequences in the sample. The rearrangement uses TRBV11-2 and TRBJ2-1; 7 nucleotides line up with TRBD1. Germline-derived CDR1 and CDR2 are SGHAT and FQNNGV. The CDR3 runs 13 residues. V dropped 0 bases and J dropped 8; count of bases not matched to a gene: 1. The CDR3 here is CASSLDQGDEQFF. CDR3 in DNA: TGTGCCAGCAGCTTAGATCAGGGGGATGAGCAGTTCTTC. Supplemented by reference TRBV11-2 and TRBJ2-1, the full variable domain reads EAGVAQSPRYKIIEKRQSVAFWCNPISGHATLYWYQQILGQGPKLLIQFQNNGVVDDSQLPKDRFSAERLKGVDSTLKIQPAKLEDSAVYLCASSLDQGDEQFFGPGTRLTVL.

V gene TRBV2 combines with J gene TRBJ1-2, with D maybe TRBD1 (5 bases). The CDR3 is 14 residues long. Trimming removed 8 bases at V and 2 bases at J, with 15 bases between. Germline V gene data show CDR1 as SNHLY and CDR2 as FYNNEI. The CDR3 DNA sequence: TGTGCCAGCGTGGGGAGGGGATTAAACTATGGCTACACCTTC. Residues: CASVGRGLNYGYTF. The full variable domain, its missing parts supplied by reference TRBV2 and TRBJ1-2, is EPEVTQTPSHQVTQMGQEVILRCVPISNHLYFYWYRQILGQKVEFLVSFYNNEISEKSEIFDDQFSVERPDGSNFTLKIRSTKLEDSAMYFCASVGRGLNYGYTFGSGTRLTVV.

The chain employs TRBV25-1 and TRBJ2-7; D unresolved. V gave up 1 base and J gave up 5 bases, with 12 bases separating them. CDR3 size: 14 residues. Germline loops: CDR1 MGHDK, CDR2 SYGVNS. DNA for the CDR3: TGTGCCAGCAGTGAATCCGTGGGCCTGCACGAGCAGTACTTC. This codes for CASSESVGLHEQYF.

This chain links TRBV4-2 with TRBJ1-3, with D unresolved. Germline V gives CDR1 LGHNA, CDR2 YNFKEQ. The CDR3 is 15 amino acids. V was pared by 1 base and J by 8 bases, with 15 bases between. CDR3 region: CASSQAAGFGDTIYF. The CDR3 nucleotides are TGTGCCAGCAGCCAAGCGGCGGGCTTTGGGGACACCATATATTTT.

This clone was seen just once. CDR3 sequence reads: CASSPPLAGVNEQFF. CDR3 bases: TGTGCCAGCTCACCACCTCTAGCGGGAGTCAATGAGCAGTTCTTC. This sequence joins TRBV18 and TRBJ2-1; 10 bases are shared with TRBD2. The CDR3 has 15 amino acids. Germline V gene sequence: CDR1 KGHSH, CDR2 LQKENI. Trimming cost V 0 bases and J 6 bases; bases outside gene matches: 2.

The V call is TRBV10-2, the J call TRBJ2-5; no clear D gene. There are 12 residues in the CDR3. The V end lost 4 bases, the J end lost 1 base, and 4 bases lay between the germline ends. Germline V gene lookup returns CDR1 WSHSY and CDR2 SAAADI. The chain's CDR3 is CASSVSQETQYF. DNA of the CDR3: TGCGCCAGCAGTGTCAGCCAAGAGACCCAGTACTTC.

The sample holds many counts of this clone. Other DNA variants within this sample encode the same CDR3. The J gene is TRBJ2-2, the V gene TRBV6-5; D remains unclear. Trimming removed 0 bases from V and 0 bases from J, with 8 bases in between. CDR1 is MNHEY, CDR2 SVGAGI, per germline. The CDR3 loop spans 16 amino acids. The CDR3 here is CASSYSRRTNTGELFF. CDR3 nucleotide sequence: TGTGCCAGCAGTTACTCGAGGCGGACGAACACCGGGGAGCTGTTTTTT.

The chain employs TRBV5-1 and TRBJ2-7; 8 nucleotides match TRBD1. The CDR3 has 13 residues. Per the germline V gene, CDR1 is SGHRS and CDR2 is YFSETQ. With V trimmed by 0 bases and J by 6 bases, 2 bases remained unmatched. The CDR3 region has the DNA TGCGCCAGCAGCTTGGGACAGGGGCTCGAGCAGTACTTC. Protein: CASSLGQGLEQYF.

The V gene is TRBV7-2, the J gene TRBJ2-3; D is undetermined. CDR3 size: 15 residues. Trimming pared 1 base from V and 4 bases from J, leaving 12 bases between. Per germline, CDR1 SGHTA and CDR2 FQGNSA. CDR3 DNA sequence: TGTGCCAGCAGCTTAGTCGAAGGCTCTGCAGATACGCAGTATTTT. Translating gives CASSLVEGSADTQYF. The variable domain in full, completed from reference TRBV7-2 and TRBJ2-3, reads GAGVSQSPSNKVTEKGKDVELRCDPISGHTALYWYRQSLGQGLEFLIYFQGNSAPDKSGLPSDRFSAERTGGSVSTLTIQRTQQEDSAVYLCASSLVEGSADTQYFGPGTRLTVL.

The rearrangement links TRBV2 to TRBJ1-2; a weak D match, TRBD1 (6 bases). This CDR3 has 14 residues. Germline values: CDR1 SNHLY, CDR2 FYNNEI. The ends were cut back, 6 bases at V and 8 bases at J, with 19 bases in the middle. As DNA, the CDR3 is TGTGCCAGCAGAGAACTCCTAGGGGGTCGAGGCTACACCTTC. Its protein product is CASRELLGGRGYTF.

Concerning this clone: The junction departs from the called germline gene at one end, perhaps through a read error. The chain couples TRBV4-1 to TRBJ1-2; D ambiguous. Germline V gene sequence: CDR1 MGHRA, CDR2 YSYEKL. The CDR3 has 15 amino acids. For the CDR3, the DNA is TGCGCCAGCAACCAAGTACCGGGATCTAACTATGGCTACACCTTC. As protein: CASNQVPGSNYGYTF.

The V call is TRBV4-2, the J call TRBJ2-2, with 11 bases lining up with TRBD2. With V trimmed by 0 bases and J by 8 bases, 8 bases remained unmatched. CDR1 is LGHNA, CDR2 YNFKEQ, per germline. This CDR3 contains 17 residues. For the CDR3, the DNA is TGTGCCAGCAGCCAAGAGTATCTAGCGGGAGGTTTGGGGGAGCTGTTTTTT. It translates to CASSQEYLAGGLGELFF.

This clone turned up a few times. The genes are TRBV29-1 and TRBJ2-1; TRBD2 might be the D (6 bases). In germline, CDR1 is SQVTM, CDR2 ANQGSEA. Trimming shortened V by 4 bases and J by 1 base, and 8 bases separated the two germline ends. The CDR3 has 13 residues. The CDR3 nucleotides are TGCAGCGTTGTGACTAGTTCCTACAATGAGCAGTTCTTC. The encoded protein is CSVVTSSYNEQFF.

The chain links TRBV28 to TRBJ1-6; tentative D call: TRBD1 (6 bases). The germline V gene has CDR1 MDHEN and CDR2 SYDVKM. Trimming removed 10 bases at V and 10 bases at J, with 14 bases between. The CDR3 extends over 12 amino acids. CDR3 residues: CATDRRDSPLHF. The CDR3 region has the DNA TGTGCCACTGACAGGCGAGACTCACCCCTCCACTTT.

Details on this clone: One base separates it from a far larger clone, so it is likely a read error. The identical CDR3 is also encoded by other nucleotide sequences in the sample. V and J are TRBV5-8 and TRBJ2-7; possible D gene TRBD1, 6 bases. The CDR3 runs 13 residues. V was shortened by 1 base and J by 1 base, with 6 bases between the two germline ends. CDR1 SGHTS and CDR2 YDEGEE come from the germline V gene. The CDR3 sequence: CASSLQGSYEQYF. The CDR3, as DNA: TGTGCCAGCAGCTTGCAGGGGTCCTACGAGCAGTACTTC.

The rearrangement links TRBV30 to TRBJ1-5; D uncertain. CDR1 GTSNPN and CDR2 SVGIG come from the germline V gene (reference sequence). V was shortened by 0 bases and J by 5 bases, with 11 bases between the two germline ends. The length of the CDR3 is 14 residues. The CDR3 bases are TGTGCCTGGAGTGTACTTCGGGAGGATCAGCCCCAGCATTTT. Protein sequence: CAWSVLREDQPQHF.

The chain uses TRBV6-1 and TRBJ2-3; D might be TRBD2 (6 bases). CDR1 MNHNS and CDR2 SASEGT come from the germline V gene. V was trimmed by 8 bases and J by 1 base, leaving 10 bases between them. The CDR3 contains 13 residues. The CDR3 loop reads CASVASGTDTQYF. The DNA of the CDR3 is TGTGCCAGCGTGGCTAGCGGCACAGATACGCAGTATTTT.

This clone was detected once. The rearrangement joins TRBV5-5 to TRBJ1-1, with unresolved D. The germline CDR1 and CDR2 sequences are SGHKS and YYEKEE (reference sequence). The CDR3 extends over 14 amino acids. V was pared by 7 bases and J by 0 bases, with 13 bases between. The CDR3 region is CASSRYQVNTEAFF. DNA for the CDR3: TGTGCCAGCTCCCGATACCAGGTGAACACTGAAGCTTTCTTT. Together with reference TRBV5-5 and TRBJ1-1, the CDR3 gives the full variable domain: DAGVTQSPTHLIKTRGQQVTLRCSPISGHKSVSWYQQVLGQGPQFIFQYYEKEERGRGNFPDRFSARQFPNYSSELNVNALLLGDSALYLCASSRYQVNTEAFFGQGTRLTVV.

V and J are TRBV28 and TRBJ2-7, with 7 positions matching TRBD2. The CDR3 extends over 16 amino acids. Germline assignment: CDR1 MDHEN and CDR2 SYDVKM. Germline trimming cut 5 bases from V and 3 bases from J; bases unmatched to any gene: 13. The DNA for the CDR3 is TGTGCCAGCAGTGCGGGTGTGTGGGGGGGGTTCTACGAGCAGTACTTC. Its translation: CASSAGVWGGFYEQYF.

This chain links TRBV27 with TRBJ2-7; D is unclear. V was pared by 2 bases and J by 2 bases, with 13 bases between. Germline values: CDR1 MNHEY, CDR2 SMNVEV (reference sequence). The CDR3 contains 15 residues. The CDR3 sequence is CASSLERKPTYEQYF. The CDR3 DNA sequence: TGTGCCAGCAGTTTAGAACGGAAACCGACCTACGAGCAGTACTTC.